A selection of T cell receptor beta chains follows, all from one sample in a study of blood T cell repertoires in COVID-19. The method was immunoSEQ multiplex PCR; TCRdb's version includes in-frame clones alone and lacks a portion of them. The sample lists some 200,000 clones; about three quarters were seen once. Sequenced: peripheral blood. The receptors here all came from a woman in her seventies with acute or convalescent COVID-19. The CDR3 runs from the conserved cysteine through the conserved F or W. D genes are given only for firm matches. Not all rows give a size; the values are once, few, many and, for expanded clones, a class.

d_call	v_call	j_call	clone_size	cdr3_nt	cdr3_aa
-	TRBV30	TRBJ2-6	-	TGTGCCTGGAGTTCAGGGAACACTGGGGCCAACGTCCTGACTTTC	CAWSSGNTGANVLTF
TRBD1	TRBV7-8	TRBJ2-3	-	TGTGCCAGCAGCTTAGCTCTGGACAGGGGGGATACGCAGTATTTT	CASSLALDRGDTQYF
TRBD2	TRBV30	TRBJ2-5	-	TGTGCCTGGGCTATAAGCGGGGGACCAGAGACCCAGTACTTC	CAWAISGGPETQYF
TRBD1	TRBV7-3	TRBJ2-5	-	TGTGCCAGCAGCTTAGGGACAGGGGGCTCCCCCCAGTACTTC	CASSLGTGGSPQYF
TRBD1	TRBV18	TRBJ2-5	-	TGTGCCAGCTCACCAAGGGGGCGAGAGACCCAGTACTTC	CASSPRGRETQYF
-	TRBV10-3	TRBJ2-2	-	TGTGCCATCAACCCCGGGGGGCCGCGGACCGGGGAGCTGTTTTTT	CAINPGGPRTGELFF
-	TRBV29-1	TRBJ2-5	few	TGCAGTTATATTGGGGCAGGGTCGCGGACCCAGTACTTC	CSYIGAGSRTQYF
TRBD1	TRBV3-1/TRBV3-2	TRBJ1-6	-	TGTGCCAGCAGCCCTGGACAGGGATATAATTCACCCCTCCACTTT	CASSPGQGYNSPLHF
TRBD1	TRBV24-1	TRBJ1-2	-	TGTGCCACCAGTGATGCGGGACAGGGGTTCGGTGGCTACACCTTC	CATSDAGQGFGGYTF
TRBD1	TRBV6-5	TRBJ1-2	-	TGTGCCAGCAGTTTGACAGGGAATAACTATGGCTACACCTTC	CASSLTGNNYGYTF
TRBD1	TRBV19	TRBJ2-1	-	TGTGCCAGTCATATCGGCCCGACAGGGAATCGTAATGAGCAGTTCTTC	CASHIGPTGNRNEQFF
-	TRBV2	TRBJ2-7	-	TGTGCCAGCAGTGACAGGGGTTACGAGCAGTACTTC	CASSDRGYEQYF
TRBD1	TRBV3-1/TRBV3-2	TRBJ1-3	few	TGTGCCAGCAGCGCACACTCCGGGACAGGCGGAAACACCATATATTTT	CASSAHSGTGGNTIYF
-	TRBV5-1	TRBJ1-6	-	TGCGCCAGCAGCCCCAATCCAGGGGTGAATTCACCCCTCCACTTT	CASSPNPGVNSPLHF
TRBD2	TRBV27	TRBJ2-3	-	TGTGCCACCCGCCTTTTAGCGGGGGTTACAGATACGCAGTATTTT	CATRLLAGVTDTQYF
-	TRBV27	TRBJ2-5	-	TGTGCCAGCAGTTTAGGGACTGGAGGGGAGACCCAGTACTTC	CASSLGTGGETQYF
TRBD1	TRBV15	TRBJ1-2	-	TGTGCCACCAGCGGGTGGCAGGGGGACTATGGCTACACCTTC	CATSGWQGDYGYTF
-	TRBV5-5	TRBJ1-1	-	TGTGCCAGCAGCTTGGAAGAAGAGTCCGAAGCTTTCTTT	CASSLEEESEAFF
-	TRBV6-5	TRBJ1-2	-	TGTGCCAGCAGTTATAGGACTGATCCCATTTGGGGTGGCTACACCTTC	CASSYRTDPIWGGYTF
-	TRBV5-8	TRBJ1-4	-	TGTGCCAGCACCTATGGGGGCCCTTTTGGAGAAAAACTGTTTTTT	CASTYGGPFGEKLFF
-	TRBV4-1	TRBJ2-3	once	TGCGCCAGCAGCCAAGATGACTCGGACACAGATACGCAGTATTTT	CASSQDDSDTDTQYF
-	TRBV7-2	TRBJ2-4	-	TGTGCCAGCAGCTTCACGGTGAACAGGGAAGAAAACATTCAGTACTTC	CASSFTVNREENIQYF
TRBD1	TRBV4-1	TRBJ1-3	-	TGCGCCAGCAGCCCGGGACAGGGGGGTATCCCTGGAAACACCATATATTTT	CASSPGQGGIPGNTIYF
TRBD2	TRBV10-2	TRBJ2-3	-	TGCGCCAGCAGTGAGGCCGTAGCGGGGGCGGGAGATACGCAGTATTTT	CASSEAVAGAGDTQYF
TRBD2	TRBV9	TRBJ2-1	-	TGTGCCAGCAGCGTGTCAGCGGGGAACAATGAGCAGTTCTTC	CASSVSAGNNEQFF
TRBD2	TRBV2	TRBJ2-3	-	TGTGCCAGCAGCCGACGGGAGGGGATGACAGATACGCAGTATTTT	CASSRREGMTDTQYF
TRBD2	TRBV2	TRBJ2-3	-	TGTGCCAGCAGACCCGGGACTAGCGGGGGGCACACAGATACGCAGTATTTT	CASRPGTSGGHTDTQYF
-	TRBV6-5	TRBJ1-5	-	TGTGCCAGCAGTTCTCCGGGGGGCTATAGCAATCAGCCCCAGCATTTT	CASSSPGGYSNQPQHF
-	TRBV4-1	TRBJ1-4	-	TGCGCCAGCAGCCGGCGGGTAGATGAAAAACTGTTTTTT	CASSRRVDEKLFF
-	TRBV5-4	TRBJ1-1	-	TGTGCCAGCAGCTTGACCAACACGAACACTGAAGCTTTCTTT	CASSLTNTNTEAFF
TRBD2	TRBV5-6	TRBJ2-5	-	TGTGCCAGCAGCCTGACTAGCGGGGGTACTTCGGAGACCCAGTACTTC	CASSLTSGGTSETQYF
-	TRBV7-2	TRBJ2-5	-	TGTGCCAGCAGCCGTACTGGACAGCGTCGAGAGACCCAGTACTTC	CASSRTGQRRETQYF
-	TRBV9	TRBJ2-7	-	TGTGCCAGCAGCGTAGGGAGGGGCGGCTACGAGCAGTACTTC	CASSVGRGGYEQYF
TRBD2	TRBV20-1	TRBJ2-1	-	TGCAGTGCTAGTTACGGGGGGGGGTTCTCCTACAATGAGCAGTTCTTC	CSASYGGGFSYNEQFF
-	TRBV3-1/TRBV3-2	TRBJ2-1	-	TGTGCCAGCAGCCAAGGGGGCAAGGAGCAGTTCTTC	CASSQGGKEQFF
-	TRBV10-3	TRBJ2-2	few	TGTGCCATCAGTGGATCTTCCAGGGACACCGGGGAGCTGTTTTTT	CAISGSSRDTGELFF
TRBD1	TRBV3-1/TRBV3-2	TRBJ2-3	few	TGTGCCAGCAGGTCCGGGACAGCCACAGATACGCAGTATTTT	CASRSGTATDTQYF
TRBD1	TRBV23-1	TRBJ2-7	-	TGCGCCAGCAGCGACAGGGGGTTGACCTACGAGCAGTACTTC	CASSDRGLTYEQYF
-	TRBV28	TRBJ2-5	-	TGTGCCAGCAGGGAGCCGGGTCGCGGAGGAGAGACCCAGTACTTC	CASREPGRGGETQYF
-	TRBV19	TRBJ2-7	-	TGTGCCAGTAGTTTCTCAGGTTCTTCCTACGAGCAGTACTTC	CASSFSGSSYEQYF
TRBD1	TRBV19	TRBJ2-1	-	TGTGCCAGTGGGGACAGCCGAAATGAGCAGTTCTTC	CASGDSRNEQFF
TRBD2	TRBV9	TRBJ2-5	-	TGTGCCAGCAGCGTAGCTGTAGCGGGGGGACGGGAGACCCAGTACTTC	CASSVAVAGGRETQYF
TRBD1	TRBV19	TRBJ2-2	once	TGTGCCAGTACCCGGGACCCCCAGACAGGGGTGGGTGGCACCGGGGAGCTGTTTTTT	CASTRDPQTGVGGTGELFF